This T cell receptor beta chain was recovered during a study of blood T cells in healthy people across ages. This clonotype came up many times. Together with a sample-barcoded 5' primer, a J-beta primer mix was included in a second PCR lasting roughly 6 to 12 cycles. TCRdb re-called the 5' RACE reads with MiXCR, one entry per CDR3 protein. The data hold more than 550,000 distinct CDR3 sequences, with approximately 21% observed a single time. V gave up 5 bases and J gave up 8 bases, with 12 bases separating them. The CDR3 runs to 12 residues. From germline, CDR1 is SGHTA and CDR2 FQGNSA. Ranging in age from about 6 to 90, the donors were healthy Caucasian individuals from Russia.

This receptor was obtained from a man in his 70s in good health. The sequencing sample was made of blood. This chain links TRBV7-2 with TRBJ1-2; D unclear. CDR3 sequence (DNA): TGTGCCAGCAGCACGGGCCTCTGGGGCTACACCTTC. It codes for CASSTGLWGYTF.